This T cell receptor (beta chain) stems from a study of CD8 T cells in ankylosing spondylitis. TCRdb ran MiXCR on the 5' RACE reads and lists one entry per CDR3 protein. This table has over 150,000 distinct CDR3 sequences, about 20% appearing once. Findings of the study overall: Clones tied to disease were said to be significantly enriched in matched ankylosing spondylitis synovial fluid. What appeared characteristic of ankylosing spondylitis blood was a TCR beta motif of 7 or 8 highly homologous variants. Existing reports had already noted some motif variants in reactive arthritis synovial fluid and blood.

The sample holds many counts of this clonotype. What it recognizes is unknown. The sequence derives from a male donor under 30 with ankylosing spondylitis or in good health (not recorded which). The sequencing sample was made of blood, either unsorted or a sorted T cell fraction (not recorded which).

CDR3 region: CASSLLAGGDNEQFF. CDR3 coding DNA: TGTGCCAGCAGTTTATTAGCGGGAGGCGACAATGAGCAGTTCTTC. The V call is TRBV28, the J call TRBJ2-1, with TRBD2 matching 10 bases. CDR1 is MDHEN, CDR2 SYDVKM, per germline. The ends lost 1 base at V and 5 bases at J; junction bases unmatched: 2. The CDR3 has 15 amino acids. Full variable domain (rest looked up from reference TRBV28 and TRBJ2-1): DVKVTQSSRYLVKRTGEKVFLECVQDMDHENMFWYRQDPGLGLRLIYFSYDVKMKEKGDIPEGYSVSREKKERFSLILESASTNQTSMYLCASSLLAGGDNEQFFGPGTRLTVL.